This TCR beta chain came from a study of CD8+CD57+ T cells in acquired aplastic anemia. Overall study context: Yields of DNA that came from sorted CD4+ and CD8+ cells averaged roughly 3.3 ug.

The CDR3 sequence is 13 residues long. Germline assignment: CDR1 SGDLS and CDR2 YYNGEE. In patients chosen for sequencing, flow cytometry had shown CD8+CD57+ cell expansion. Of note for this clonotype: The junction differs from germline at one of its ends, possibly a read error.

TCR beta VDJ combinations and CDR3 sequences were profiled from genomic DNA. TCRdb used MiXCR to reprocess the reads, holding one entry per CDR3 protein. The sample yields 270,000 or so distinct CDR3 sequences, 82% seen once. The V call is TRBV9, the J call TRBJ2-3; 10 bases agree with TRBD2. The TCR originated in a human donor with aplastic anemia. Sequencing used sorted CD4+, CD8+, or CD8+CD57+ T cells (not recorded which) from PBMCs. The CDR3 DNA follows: TGTGCCAGCAGCTATAGCGGGAGGTCAGATACGCAGTTT. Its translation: CASSYSGRSDTQF.